This T cell receptor beta chain was retrieved from a study of glioma-infiltrating T cells. Using RNA template, CDR3s of TCR alpha and beta were amplified with iRepertoire arm-PCR. Using its own MiXCR run on the multiplex PCR reads, TCRdb lists one record per CDR3 protein. The table shows about 210,000 distinct CDR3 sequences, with around 30% occurring only once. This CDR3 region has 13 residues. The V end lost 6 bases, the J end lost 3 bases, and 11 bases lay between the germline ends. The study's findings and limits: Only very few CDR3 sequences appeared in both tissue and blood. Gliomas, especially low-grade, showed above-expected tissue-blood divergence; non-neoplastic patients showed below.

Many counts were recorded for this clonotype. No antigen is known for it. The TCR comes from a human donor with low-grade glioma or glioblastoma, undergoing nonglioma brain surgery, or in good health (not recorded which). This chain links TRBV12-3 or TRBV12-4 with TRBJ1-2, with D possibly matching TRBD1 (6 bases). The material sequenced was glioma tissue, nonneoplastic brain tissue, or PBMCs (not recorded which). The CDR3 bases are TGTGCCAGCAGGGGGGCCGGGGACTATGGCTACACCTTC. As protein: CASRGAGDYGYTF.